The T cell receptor beta chain described here comes from a study of blood T cell repertoires in COVID-19 (dated by TCRdb to about 2020). Broadly, across the study: The collaborator samples originated in the United States, Italy and Spain and spanned the acute and convalescent phases of COVID-19. The prospective study material was composed of cDNA or gDNA derived from T cells, B-cell-depleted T cells, or PBMCs. The dataset comprised deeply sampled blood TCRbeta repertoires from subjects exposed to, actively infected with, or recovered from COVID-19. A freely available public database, intended as a resource for researchers studying the immune response to SARS-CoV-2, is where the repertoires were released. Samples came from the ongoing ImmuneRACE study (first 160 participants) plus 1,254 subjects from 6 global collaborators. The sample metadata nearly always contained a de-identified subject ID, COVID-19 status, age in years and sex. Where available, HLA class I and class II types were taken from metadata supplied by the sample provider and were not determined by assay-based typing. The investigation overall reported the following: The amount of clinical and demographic metadata varied by source and participant and was provided uncurated.

One collaborating source in Seattle enrolled patients during active infection and followed them longitudinally through the course of disease. Collaborating institutions collected whole blood in K2EDTA tubes following their own protocols. For TCRbeta analysis, collaborator samples were shipped as frozen whole blood, as isolated PBMCs, or as DNA extracted from either sample type. About this clone: No antigen is known for it. Within one base of it there is no much larger clone, and no base qualities were kept.

TCRbeta CDR3 regions were amplified from genomic DNA by means of the immunoSEQ Assay, a bias-controlled multiplex PCR. The authors' pipeline ran thus. Nucleated cell counts per sample were estimated from amplification of reference gene primers within the assay. To quantify the absolute abundance of each unique TCRbeta CDR3 rearrangement, sequence reads were collapsed and filtered. Productive Simpson clonality was computed per sample as the square root of Simpson's diversity index over productive rearrangements. TCRdb stores this immuneACCESS table with in-frame sequences only. Part of the clones is absent; in the studies checked, under half of the shortfall reflects unresolved V genes, and no reason is known for the rest. The V and J calls and clone size are taken from that table; D and trimming were inferred from the DNA. A total of approximately 180,000 clones appear in this sample, roughly 81% of them only once. More than 10% of the sample is taken by the ten largest.

Sequenced material: peripheral blood. The clonotype originates from a woman older than 75 with COVID-19, enrolled during active disease.

The CDR3 region: CASSPLRDYGYTF. The DNA is as follows: TGTGCCAGCAGCCCCCTCCGGGACTATGGCTACACCTTC. The V gene is TRBV12-3 or TRBV12-4 and the J gene is TRBJ1-2; no D gene is confidently identified. V loses 6 bases, J loses 3 bases, and the germline ends lie 11 bases apart. The CDR3 numbers 13 residues from cysteine through phenylalanine. Of the read, only the CDR3 DNA is kept; its 39 bases are in frame from base 1.